The rows below give T cell receptor beta chains drawn from one sample of a study of blood T cell repertoires in COVID-19. The repertoire was sequenced with immunoSEQ multiplex PCR; TCRdb's copy has only in-frame clones and lacks some. The sample has 150,000 to 200,000 clones; about four fifths are singletons. Sequences were obtained from peripheral blood. The source of these receptors is a woman aged 70-85 years with COVID-19, enrolled during active disease. Each CDR3 is given with its conserved first and last residue. D genes are given only for firm matches. Size is omitted from some rows. Given values are once, few, many or a class for expanded clones.

CDR3nt | CDR3aa | d_gene | abundance | j_gene | v_gene
TGTGCCAGCAGCTTGGAAGGGGCAGACTATGGCTACACCTTC | CASSLEGADYGYTF | - | - | TRBJ1-2 | TRBV5-8
TGTGCCAGCAGTATACCGGGACAGGGTTCGTACGAGCAGTACTTC | CASSIPGQGSYEQYF | TRBD1 | - | TRBJ2-7 | TRBV28
TGTGCCACCAGGGACAGGGGGCCCGGGGAGCTGTTTTTT | CATRDRGPGELFF | TRBD1 | - | TRBJ2-2 | TRBV19
TGCGCCAGCAGCTTGGTAGGGGGAGCTTCAAGAATCAATGAGCAGTTCTTC | CASSLVGGASRINEQFF | - | once | TRBJ2-1 | TRBV5-1
TGTGCCAGCTCACCACTAGCGGGGCACTACAATGAGCAGTTCTTC | CASSPLAGHYNEQFF | TRBD2 | - | TRBJ2-1 | TRBV18
TGTGCCAGCTCACCAGCAGGGAACACCGGGGAGCTGTTTTTT | CASSPAGNTGELFF | - | - | TRBJ2-2 | TRBV18
TGTGCCAGCAGTCCTAGAGCGCAGGGTGGTGGCTACACCTTC | CASSPRAQGGGYTF | - | - | TRBJ1-2 | TRBV25-1
TGTGCCAGCTCATCTAGCACAGATACGCAGTATTTT | CASSSSTDTQYF | - | - | TRBJ2-3 | TRBV18
TGTGCCAGCAGTTCTCCGATTTTAGCAGATACGCAGTATTTT | CASSSPILADTQYF | - | - | TRBJ2-3 | TRBV6-2/TRBV6-3
TGTGCCAGCCAGACCGGAGGTGGTTCACCCCTCCACTTT | CASQTGGGSPLHF | - | few | TRBJ1-6 | TRBV6-5
TGTGCCATCAGTGTGAAGGGGTTCAATGAGCAGTTCTTC | CAISVKGFNEQFF | - | - | TRBJ2-1 | TRBV10-3
TGTGCCAGCAGCTCCGGGGGGCCAGGGGATTTTTCACCCCTCCACTTT | CASSSGGPGDFSPLHF | - | - | TRBJ1-6 | TRBV28
TGCGCCAGCAGCTTGGGGGCAGGGGCCCCAGATACGCAGTATTTT | CASSLGAGAPDTQYF | - | - | TRBJ2-3 | TRBV5-1
TGTGCCAGCAGTCCCCTCTTACCCGGACTAGCGGGAGCCAATGAGCAGTTCTTC | CASSPLLPGLAGANEQFF | TRBD2 | - | TRBJ2-1 | TRBV6-6
TGTGCCAGCAGGGAAACAGGGGTAGGAAACTATGGCTACACCTTC | CASRETGVGNYGYTF | TRBD1 | - | TRBJ1-2 | TRBV28
TGTGCCTGGAGACAGAATACCTACAATGAGCAGTTCTTC | CAWRQNTYNEQFF | - | - | TRBJ2-1 | TRBV30